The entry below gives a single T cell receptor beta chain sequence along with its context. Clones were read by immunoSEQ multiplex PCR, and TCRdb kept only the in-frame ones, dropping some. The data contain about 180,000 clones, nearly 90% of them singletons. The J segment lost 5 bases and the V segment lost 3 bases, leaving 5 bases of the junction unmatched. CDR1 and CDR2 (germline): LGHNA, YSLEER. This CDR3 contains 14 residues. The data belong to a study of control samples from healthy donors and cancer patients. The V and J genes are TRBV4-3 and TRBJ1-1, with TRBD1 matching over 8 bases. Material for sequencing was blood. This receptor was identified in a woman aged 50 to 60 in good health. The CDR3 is CASSQARGRTEAFF. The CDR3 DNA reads TGCGCCAGCAGCCAGGCCAGGGGGCGGACTGAAGCTTTCTTT.